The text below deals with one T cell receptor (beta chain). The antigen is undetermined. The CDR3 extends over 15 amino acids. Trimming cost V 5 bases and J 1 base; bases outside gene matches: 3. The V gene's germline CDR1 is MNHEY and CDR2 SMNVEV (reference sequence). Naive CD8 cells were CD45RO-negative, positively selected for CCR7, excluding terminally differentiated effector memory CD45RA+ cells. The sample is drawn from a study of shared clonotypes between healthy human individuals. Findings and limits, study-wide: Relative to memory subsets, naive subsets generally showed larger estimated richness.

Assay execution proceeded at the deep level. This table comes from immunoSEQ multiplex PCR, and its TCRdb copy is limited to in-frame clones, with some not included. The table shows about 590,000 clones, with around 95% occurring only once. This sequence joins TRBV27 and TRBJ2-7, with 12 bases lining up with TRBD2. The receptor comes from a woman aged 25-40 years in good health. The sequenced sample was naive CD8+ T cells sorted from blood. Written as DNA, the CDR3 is TGTGCCAGCAGTGACGGACTAGCGGGGTCCTACGAGCAGTACTTC. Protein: CASSDGLAGSYEQYF.